These 17 T cell receptor beta chains were sequenced from one sample in a study of regulatory and conventional T cells in breast cancer. TCRdb redid the calling of the PCR reads with MiXCR, one entry per CDR3 protein. The table records some 16,000 distinct CDR3 sequences, about 31% of them present only once. Sequencing was carried out using conventional T cells from blood. The receptors were sampled from a female donor in good health.

The V and J genes are TRBV30 and TRBJ1-1; D is uncertain. Germline loops: CDR1 GTSNPN, CDR2 SVGIG (reference sequence). V lost 6 bases and J 4 bases, leaving 9 bases between the germline ends. The CDR3 has 11 amino acids. CDR3 in DNA: TGTGCCTGCCGGGCTGGCACTGAAGCTTTCTTT. It is translated as CACRAGTEAFF.

This rearrangement joins TRBV3-1 to TRBJ2-1; D possibly corresponds to TRBD2 (6 bases). Germline V gives CDR1 LGHDT, CDR2 YNNKEL (reference sequence). This CDR3 contains 15 residues. The V end lost 6 bases, the J end lost 0 bases, and 12 bases lay between the germline ends. The CDR3 region has the DNA TGTGCCAGCAGACTGGGCGGGAACTCCTACAATGAGCAGTTCTTC. Its translation: CASRLGGNSYNEQFF.

The chain is built from TRBV12-3 or TRBV12-4 and TRBJ2-1; 7 nucleotides line up with TRBD1. The length of the CDR3 is 14 residues. V dropped 6 bases and J dropped 1; count of bases not matched to a gene: 3. CDR3 sequence reads: CASSPGQSYNEQFF. The CDR3 coding sequence is TGTGCCAGCAGCCCGGGACAGTCCTACAATGAGCAGTTCTTC.

This clonotype appeared once. The chain carries TRBV19 and TRBJ2-7; either TRBD1 or TRBD2 may supply D (5 bases each). Germline V CDR1 and CDR2: LNHDA, SQIVND (reference sequence). Trimming shortened V by 8 bases and J by 6 bases, and 17 bases separated the two germline ends. This CDR3 is built from 13 residues. CDR3 DNA sequence: TGTGCCAGTCGTAAAGGGACCTTTAGCGAGCAGTACTTC. It encodes CASRKGTFSEQYF.

This clonotype showed up just a few times. V gene TRBV7-2 combines with J gene TRBJ2-1; D might be TRBD1 (6 bases). The V gene's germline CDR1 is SGHTA and CDR2 FQGNSA. Trimming left V 9 bases short and J 3 bases short, with 15 bases between. This CDR3 has 14 amino acids. CDR3 in DNA: TGTGCCAGTGGGGCAGGGGAAATCTACAATGAGCAGTTCTTC. This encodes CASGAGEIYNEQFF.

This clonotype has only a few counts. The chain links TRBV4-3 to TRBJ2-1; D is perhaps TRBD1 (6 bases). V lost 3 bases to trimming and J lost 8 bases, with 23 bases between them. The CDR3 spans 17 residues. In germline, CDR1 is LGHNA, CDR2 YSLEER. DNA of the CDR3: TGCGCCAGCAGCCAGTCATTCAGGGGACGTTTGCGGGATGAGCAGTTCTTC. Protein product: CASSQSFRGRLRDEQFF.

The V and J genes are TRBV7-2 and TRBJ2-3, with a tentative D call TRBD2 (7 bases). The CDR3 spans 15 residues. V lost 5 bases and J 4 bases, leaving 16 bases between the germline ends. Germline assignment: CDR1 SGHTA and CDR2 FQGNSA. CDR3 sequence reads: CASSGWGGASDTQYF. In DNA, the CDR3 is TGTGCCAGCAGCGGATGGGGGGGGGCTTCAGATACGCAGTATTTT. Full variable domain (remainder filled in from reference TRBV7-2 and TRBJ2-3): GAGVSQSPSNKVTEKGKDVELRCDPISGHTALYWYRQSLGQGLEFLIYFQGNSAPDKSGLPSDRFSAERTGGSVSTLTIQRTQQEDSAVYLCASSGWGGASDTQYFGPGTRLTVL.

This clonotype is deemed medium-sized. The chain recombines TRBV12-3 or TRBV12-4 with TRBJ1-5; D gene ambiguous. Trimming stripped 2 bases from V and 7 bases from J, with 9 bases between. The CDR3 covers 13 residues. The CDR3 nucleotides are TGTGCCAGCAGTTTAAGTCGGCACCAGCCCCAGCATTTT. Encoded protein: CASSLSRHQPQHF.

This clonotype was seen more than once but under ten times. This rearrangement joins TRBV2 to TRBJ1-6; no firm D call. The V and J ends lost 1 base and 7 bases respectively, with 11 bases between them. Germline lookup yields CDR1 SNHLY and CDR2 FYNNEI. The CDR3 is 15 amino acids. The CDR3 DNA reads as TGTGCCAGCAGTGAAGAGGTGGTGGGGAATTCACCCCTCCACTTT. Amino acids: CASSEEVVGNSPLHF.

The chain combines TRBV20-1 with TRBJ2-1, with 12 bases that match TRBD2. With 6 bases clipped from V and 7 bases from J, the junction kept 10 bases outside the gene matches. This CDR3 contains 15 residues. Germline-derived CDR1 and CDR2 are DFQATT and SNEGSKA (reference sequence). CDR3 region: CSAILPSGRANEQFF. CDR3 nucleotide sequence: TGCAGTGCCATACTGCCTAGCGGGAGGGCTAATGAGCAGTTCTTC.

This chain connects TRBV6-5 to TRBJ2-7; D unresolved. CDR3 length: 15 residues. Germline CDR1 MNHEY, CDR2 SVGAGI. V was trimmed by 0 bases and J by 5 bases, leaving 14 bases between them. CDR3 amino acids: CASSYSLPTYHEQYF. CDR3 DNA: TGTGCCAGCAGTTACTCACTACCCACCTACCACGAGCAGTACTTC.

This clonotype showed up just a few times. The chain carries TRBV7-8 and TRBJ2-7, with TRBD1 matching over 9 bases. After removal of 3 bases from V and 5 bases from J, the junction contained 17 bases not matched to a gene. There are 18 residues in the CDR3. CDR1 is SGHVS, CDR2 FQNEAQ, per germline. The CDR3 region is CASSFPQTYTGGRNEQYF. In nucleotides, the CDR3 is TGTGCCAGCAGCTTTCCCCAAACATACACAGGGGGCCGAAACGAGCAGTACTTC.

In this sample, this clonotype turned up a few times. The J gene is TRBJ2-1, the V gene TRBV3-1, with 7 nucleotides matching TRBD2. Germline assignment: CDR1 LGHDT and CDR2 YNNKEL (reference sequence). CDR3 length equals 14 residues. Germline trimming cut 1 base from V and 10 bases from J; bases unmatched to any gene: 7. The CDR3 here is CASSQGVSGGEQFF. In DNA, the CDR3 is TGTGCCAGCAGCCAAGGAGTGTCGGGGGGAGAGCAGTTCTTC.

By share of the sample, this clonotype is medium-sized (0.01 to 0.1%). This chain connects TRBV29-1 to TRBJ1-5; 8 bases match TRBD1. Germline V lookup: CDR1 SQVTM, CDR2 ANQGSEA. J was trimmed by 5 bases and V by 4 bases; bases with no gene match: 7. The CDR3 loop spans 14 amino acids. For the CDR3, the DNA is TGCAGCGTTGGTACAGGGGGAAGGGATCAGCCCCAGCATTTT. It is translated as CSVGTGGRDQPQHF. Full variable domain (rest looked up from reference TRBV29-1 and TRBJ1-5): SAVISQKPSRDICQRGTSLTIQCQVDSQVTMMFWYRQQPGQSLTLIATANQGSEATYESGFVIDKFPISRPNLTFSTLTVSNMSPEDSSIYLCSVGTGGRDQPQHFGDGTRLSIL.

V and J are TRBV11-2 and TRBJ2-1; 16 nucleotides line up with TRBD2. This CDR3 region has 17 residues. V lost 7 bases to trimming and J lost 5 bases; unmatched junction nucleotides: 8. Germline V lookup: CDR1 SGHAT, CDR2 FQNNGV. DNA of the CDR3: TGTGCCAGCAACCAGGGACTAGCGGGGGGGCGGAACAATGAGCAGTTCTTC. This encodes CASNQGLAGGRNNEQFF. Filled out from reference TRBV11-2 and TRBJ2-1, the complete variable domain reads EAGVAQSPRYKIIEKRQSVAFWCNPISGHATLYWYQQILGQGPKLLIQFQNNGVVDDSQLPKDRFSAERLKGVDSTLKIQPAKLEDSAVYLCASNQGLAGGRNNEQFFGPGTRLTVL.

The chain links TRBV19 to TRBJ1-2; 7 positions agree with TRBD1. J was trimmed by 1 base and V by 3 bases; bases with no gene match: 5. The CDR3 sequence is 15 residues long. The germline CDR1 and CDR2 sequences are LNHDA and SQIVND (reference sequence). The DNA for the CDR3 is TGTGCCAGTAGTATTGGAGGGGGCCATAACTATGGCTACACCTTC. Protein sequence: CASSIGGGHNYGYTF.

This clonotype was picked up a small number of times. CDR3 protein: CASSTRDNLRDSPLHF. The DNA for the CDR3 is TGTGCCAGTAGTACCCGGGATAATCTACGCGATTCACCCCTCCACTTT. The chain uses TRBV19 and TRBJ1-6; D is uncertain. From germline, CDR1 is LNHDA and CDR2 SQIVND (reference sequence). V gave up 4 bases and J gave up 8 bases, with 18 bases separating them. The CDR3 spans 16 residues.